This note documents a single TCR beta chain sequence. Its cognate antigen is unknown. The record originates from a study of regulatory T cells in long-lasting Graves disease. Study at large: Antithyroid drug intake by newly diagnosed Graves' patients had lasted under 3 months. Findings and limits, study-wide: Possibly, too few samples lowered accuracy.

Through Arm-PCR of CDR3 regions and iRepertoire HTBI primers, TCR beta libraries were built. A single record per CDR3 protein comes from TCRdb applying MiXCR to the multiplex PCR reads. The sample lists a few hundred thousand distinct CDR3 sequences, roughly 15% occurring once. Time point: newly diagnosed GD, antithyroid drugs for less than 3 months. Generation of the TCR library employed RNA extracted from PBMCs. These records were also assigned to another study, of T cells in Graves' hyperthyroidism and ophthalmopathy. That work states: The primer set for the first-round RT-PCR of the TCR CDR3 was HTBI. Ophthalmopathy was distinguished from stable hyperthyroidism by 13 V-J signatures.

The source is a woman between 18 and 29 years old with Graves disease. Specimen: peripheral blood mononuclear cells (PBMCs), collected at new diagnosis, from a patient treated with antithyroid drugs.

This CDR3 is CASSLGDRVNTEAFF. Here the CDR3 DNA reads TGTGCCAGCAGCTTGGGAGACAGAGTGAACACTGAAGCTTTCTTT. This chain uses TRBV11-1 with TRBJ1-1; perhaps TRBD1 as D (5 bases). The V gene's germline CDR1 is SGHAT and CDR2 FQDESV (reference sequence). The CDR3 has 15 amino acids. V was cut by 3 bases and J by 0 bases, with 11 bases left in between.